Shown below are 8 T cell receptor beta chains from a single sample sequenced in a study of blood T cell repertoires in COVID-19. Assay used: immunoSEQ multiplex PCR; TCRdb lists only in-frame clones, some missing. The repertoire consists of 150,000 to 200,000 clones, with roughly 89% occurring once and the leading ten covering about 5%. Material: peripheral blood. These TCRs come from a human donor in a cohort sampled during active COVID-19.

This clone was counted once. V gene TRBV28 combines with J gene TRBJ2-5, with D perhaps TRBD2 (8 bases). Trimming removed 3 bases from V and 4 bases from J, with 24 bases in between. This CDR3 has 18 residues. Germline V gives CDR1 MDHEN, CDR2 SYDVKM. CDR3 sequence reads: CASSFGPGLGGFGETQYF. CDR3 coding DNA: TGTGCCAGCAGTTTCGGCCCGGGACTAGGGGGCTTCGGAGAGACCCAGTACTTC.

This clone was seen only once. This sequence joins TRBV7-9 and TRBJ2-5; 10 bases line up with TRBD2. V dropped 1 base and J dropped 2; count of bases not matched to a gene: 4. The germline V gene has CDR1 SEHNR and CDR2 FQNEAQ (reference sequence). The CDR3 covers 16 residues. Here the CDR3 reads CASSLGSSGGQETQYF. In nucleotides, the CDR3 is TGTGCCAGCAGCTTAGGATCTAGCGGGGGACAAGAGACCCAGTACTTC.

Comment on this clone: Other DNA sequences of this sample code for an identical CDR3. The rearrangement uses TRBV12-3 or TRBV12-4 and TRBJ1-5; D gene ambiguous. CDR3 length: 13 residues. Trimming took 3 bases from V and 5 from J, leaving 8 bases between them. The DNA for the CDR3 is TGTGCCAGCAGTTTGTCAGGCGATCAGCCCCAGCATTTT. Protein product: CASSLSGDQPQHF.

The chain uses TRBV9 and TRBJ1-2, with a tentative D call TRBD1 (6 bases). Trimming left V 0 bases short and J 10 bases short, with 22 bases between. CDR1 and CDR2 from the germline V gene are SGDLS and YYNGEE. The CDR3 totals 16 residues. The CDR3 DNA sequence: TGTGCCAGCAGCGTAGCTGACCAGGGGCCTTCAGGTTTCTACACCTTC. As protein: CASSVADQGPSGFYTF. Full variable domain (remainder filled in from reference TRBV9 and TRBJ1-2): DSGVTQTPKHLITATGQRVTLRCSPRSGDLSVYWYQQSLDQGLQFLIQYYNGEERAKGNILERFSAQQFPDLHSELNLSSLELGDSALYFCASSVADQGPSGFYTFGSGTRLTVV.

The chain joins TRBV30 to TRBJ2-5, with 8 bases identical to TRBD2. Trimming cost V 2 bases and J 2 bases; bases outside gene matches: 4. This CDR3 comprises 14 residues. Germline CDR1 and CDR2: GTSNPN and SVGIG (reference sequence). The CDR3 nucleotides are TGTGCCTGGAGTAACGGGGGGGGGCAAGAGACCCAGTACTTC. Encoded protein: CAWSNGGGQETQYF. Full variable domain (rest looked up from reference TRBV30 and TRBJ2-5): SQTIHQWPATLVQPVGSPLSLECTVEGTSNPNLYWYRQAAGRGLQLLFYSVGIGQISSEVPQNLSASRPQDRQFILSSKKLLLSDSGFYLCAWSNGGGQETQYFGPGTRLLVL.

The chain uses TRBV25-1 and TRBJ2-3, with D possibly TRBD1 on 6 matching bases. CDR1 is MGHDK and CDR2 is SYGVNS in the germline V gene. The CDR3 length is 16 residues. The V and J ends lost 4 bases and 4 bases respectively, with 18 bases between them. Written as DNA, the CDR3 is TGTGCCAGCAGTGGGTACTACAGGGCTGGGGCAGATACGCAGTATTTT. It yields the protein CASSGYYRAGADTQYF.

The genes are TRBV14 and TRBJ1-4; TRBD1 matches 10 bases. This CDR3 comprises 16 residues. The germline V gene encodes CDR1 SGHDN and CDR2 FVKESK. The J segment lost 6 bases and the V segment lost 4 bases, leaving 8 bases of the junction unmatched. The chain's CDR3 is CASSPLDRGKDEKLFF. The CDR3 coding sequence is TGTGCCAGCAGCCCTCTGGACAGGGGGAAAGATGAAAAACTGTTTTTT.

The rearrangement joins TRBV6-2 or TRBV6-3 to TRBJ2-5; 10 bases are shared with TRBD2. Unmatched junction bases numbered 12, after V lost 2 bases and J lost 3 bases. Per the germline V gene, CDR1 is MNHEY and CDR2 is SVGEGT. There are 18 residues in the CDR3. The CDR3 protein is CASSYPRGSGRMEETQYF. The CDR3 bases are TGTGCCAGCAGTTACCCCCGTGGTAGCGGGAGGATGGAAGAGACCCAGTACTTC.